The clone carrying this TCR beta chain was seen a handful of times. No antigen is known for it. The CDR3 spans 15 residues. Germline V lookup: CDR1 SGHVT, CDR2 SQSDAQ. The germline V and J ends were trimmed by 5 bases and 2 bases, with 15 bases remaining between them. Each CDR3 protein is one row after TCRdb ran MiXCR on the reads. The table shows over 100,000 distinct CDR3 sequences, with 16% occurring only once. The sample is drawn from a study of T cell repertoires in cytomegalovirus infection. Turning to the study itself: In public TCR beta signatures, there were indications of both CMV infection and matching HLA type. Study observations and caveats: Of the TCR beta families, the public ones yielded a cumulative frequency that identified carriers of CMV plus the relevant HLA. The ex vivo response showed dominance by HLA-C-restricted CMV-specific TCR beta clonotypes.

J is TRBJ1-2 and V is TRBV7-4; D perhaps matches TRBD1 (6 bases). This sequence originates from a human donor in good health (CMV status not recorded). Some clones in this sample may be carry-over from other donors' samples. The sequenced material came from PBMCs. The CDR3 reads CASSGMDRLNYGYTF. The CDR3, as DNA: TGTGCCAGCAGCGGGATGGACAGATTAAACTATGGCTACACCTTC.